This T cell receptor (beta chain) was retrieved from a study of cytomegalovirus exposure and HLA in healthy donors. Study at large: The 500 to 750 first-cohort repertoires and the 130 or so validation repertoires shared the same platform, a later analysis reported.

J lost 5 bases, V lost 7 bases, and 13 bases had no gene match. Germline lookup yields CDR1 SQVTM and CDR2 ANQGSEA. This CDR3 has 15 residues. Study-wide findings and caveats: Overall, about 160 TCR beta chains were annotated as cytomegalovirus-associated. The classifier reportedly diagnosed cytomegalovirus status with high sensitivity and specificity. In a later analysis, first-cohort TCR clusters were found to tend to co-occur in the 120 or so validation repertoires.

The assay was immunoSEQ multiplex PCR, and TCRdb's table has in-frame clones only and misses some. In the table there are about 200,000 clones, about 79% of which are singletons. As for this clone: Its antigen is unidentified.

The J gene is TRBJ2-5, the V gene TRBV29-1, with TRBD2 identical over 10 bases. Source material: PBMCs. The receptor's source is a woman aged 30 to 39 in good health and CMV-seropositive. CDR3 sequence (DNA): TGCAGCGCCACCGGAGCGGGAGGGCCGGGGGAGACCCAGTACTTC. It codes for CSATGAGGPGETQYF.